The clone carrying this TCR beta chain was counted a few times. The CDR3 contains 12 residues. Germline lookup yields CDR1 SEHNR and CDR2 FQNEAQ (reference sequence). V was cut by 1 base and J by 7 bases, with 7 bases left in between. Here immunoSEQ multiplex PCR was the method, and the copy in TCRdb shows in-frame clones only, minus some. The data hold 120,000 to 150,000 clones, with around 88% observed a single time. The data originate from a study of radiation and T cells in renal cell carcinoma. Time point denoted: blood 4 weeks post-SBRT, at nephrectomy. Treatment denoted: 15 Gy SBRT to primary tumor, nephrectomy 4 weeks later. Clear cell pathology was present in this patient's renal cell carcinoma.

The V and J genes are TRBV7-9 and TRBJ1-1; D call uncertain. The origin of this receptor is a woman aged 45 to 65 with renal cell carcinoma. The sample here was blood, taken from a patient whose treatment included radiotherapy and nephrectomy. The CDR3 coding sequence is TGTGCCAGCAGCTTAGAATACAGTGAAGCTTTCTTT. Residues: CASSLEYSEAFF.